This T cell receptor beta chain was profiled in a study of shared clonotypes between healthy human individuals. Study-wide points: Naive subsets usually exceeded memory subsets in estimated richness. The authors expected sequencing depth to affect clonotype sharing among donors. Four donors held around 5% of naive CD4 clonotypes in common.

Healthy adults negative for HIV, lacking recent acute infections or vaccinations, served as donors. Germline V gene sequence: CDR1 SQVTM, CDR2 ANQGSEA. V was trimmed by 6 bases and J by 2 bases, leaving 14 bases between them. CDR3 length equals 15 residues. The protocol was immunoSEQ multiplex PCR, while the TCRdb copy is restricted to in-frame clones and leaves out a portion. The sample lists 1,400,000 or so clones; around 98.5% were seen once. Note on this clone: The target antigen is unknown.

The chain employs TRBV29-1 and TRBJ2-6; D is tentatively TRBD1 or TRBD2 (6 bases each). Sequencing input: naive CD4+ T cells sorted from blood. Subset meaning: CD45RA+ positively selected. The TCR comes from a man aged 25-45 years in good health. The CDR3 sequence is CSVGGSGAGANVLTF. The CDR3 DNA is TGCAGCGTCGGGGGCTCGGGGGCTGGGGCCAACGTCCTGACTTTC.